This T cell receptor beta chain was documented in a study of blood T cells in healthy people across ages. This CDR3 contains 15 residues. The trim removed 1 base at V and 4 bases at J, leaving 5 bases unmatched. Germline V gene lookup returns CDR1 SGHTA and CDR2 FQGTGA. The study isolated at least 6.5 million PBMCs from each sample. Alongside a J-beta primer mix, a sample-barcoded 5' primer served in a second PCR lasting roughly 6 to 11 cycles. TCRdb passed the 5' RACE reads through MiXCR, listing each CDR3 protein once. The sample yields around 700,000 distinct CDR3 sequences, 20% to 25% seen once. The same data also contributed to another study, on T cells of mothers and their children. Turning to that study: Second-round PCR products received sample barcodes and 2-4 random nucleotides from the M1S primer.

This receptor was obtained from a boy under 18 in good health. This rearrangement joins TRBV7-3 to TRBJ1-1; 8 bases fit TRBD1. Sequenced sample: blood. The CDR3 here is CASSLMGDRGTEAFF. CDR3 nucleotides: TGTGCCAGCAGCTTAATGGGAGACAGGGGCACTGAAGCTTTCTTT.